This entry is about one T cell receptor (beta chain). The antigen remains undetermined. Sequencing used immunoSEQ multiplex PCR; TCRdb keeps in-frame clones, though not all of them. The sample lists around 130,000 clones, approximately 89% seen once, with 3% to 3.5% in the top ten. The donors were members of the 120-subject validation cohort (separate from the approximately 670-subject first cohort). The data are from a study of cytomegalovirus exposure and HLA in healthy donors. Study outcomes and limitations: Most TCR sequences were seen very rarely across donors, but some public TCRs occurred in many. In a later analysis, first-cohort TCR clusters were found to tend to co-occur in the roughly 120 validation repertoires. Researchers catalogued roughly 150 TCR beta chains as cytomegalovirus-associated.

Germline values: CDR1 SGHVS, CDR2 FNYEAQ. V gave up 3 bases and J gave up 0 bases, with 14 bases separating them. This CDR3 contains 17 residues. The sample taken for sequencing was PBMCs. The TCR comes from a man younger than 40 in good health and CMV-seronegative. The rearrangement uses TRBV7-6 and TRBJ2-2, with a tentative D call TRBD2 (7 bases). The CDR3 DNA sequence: TGTGCCAGCAGCTTGGGGGGGCAGGGGACGAACACCGGGGAGCTGTTTTTT. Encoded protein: CASSLGGQGTNTGELFF.